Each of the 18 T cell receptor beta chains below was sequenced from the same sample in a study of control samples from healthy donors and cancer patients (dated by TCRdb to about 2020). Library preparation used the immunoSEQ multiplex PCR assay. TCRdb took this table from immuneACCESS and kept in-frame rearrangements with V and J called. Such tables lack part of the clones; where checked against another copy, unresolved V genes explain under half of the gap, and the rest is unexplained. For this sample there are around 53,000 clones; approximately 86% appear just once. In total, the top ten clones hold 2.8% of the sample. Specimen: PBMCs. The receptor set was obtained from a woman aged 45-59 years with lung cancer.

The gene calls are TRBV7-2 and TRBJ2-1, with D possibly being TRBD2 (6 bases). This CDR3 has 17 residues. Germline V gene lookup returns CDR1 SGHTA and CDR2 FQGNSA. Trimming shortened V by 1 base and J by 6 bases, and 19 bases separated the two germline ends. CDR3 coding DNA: TGTGCCAGCAGCTTAGTGGTATCAAGGAGGGGTGGCAATGAGCAGTTCTTC. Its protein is CASSLVVSRRGGNEQFF.

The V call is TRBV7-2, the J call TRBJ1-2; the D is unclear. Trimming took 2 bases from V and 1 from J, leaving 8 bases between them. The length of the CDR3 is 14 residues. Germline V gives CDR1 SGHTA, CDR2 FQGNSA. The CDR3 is CASSLPKSNYGYTF. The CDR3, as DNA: TGTGCCAGCAGCTTACCCAAAAGTAACTATGGCTACACCTTC. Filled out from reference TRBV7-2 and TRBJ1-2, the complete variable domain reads GAGVSQSPSNKVTEKGKDVELRCDPISGHTALYWYRQSLGQGLEFLIYFQGNSAPDKSGLPSDRFSAERTGGSVSTLTIQRTQQEDSAVYLCASSLPKSNYGYTFGSGTRLTVV.

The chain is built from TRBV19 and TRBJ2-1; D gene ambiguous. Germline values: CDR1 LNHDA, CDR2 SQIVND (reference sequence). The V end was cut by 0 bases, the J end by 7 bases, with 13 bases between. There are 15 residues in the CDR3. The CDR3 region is CASSIDPGRQNEQFF. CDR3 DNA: TGTGCCAGTAGTATAGATCCCGGCAGGCAAAATGAGCAGTTCTTC.

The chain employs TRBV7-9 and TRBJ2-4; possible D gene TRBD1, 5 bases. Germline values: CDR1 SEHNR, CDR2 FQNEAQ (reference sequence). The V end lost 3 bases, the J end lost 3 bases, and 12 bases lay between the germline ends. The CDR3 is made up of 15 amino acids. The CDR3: CASSLEGALKNIQYF. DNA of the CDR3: TGTGCCAGCAGCTTGGAAGGGGCACTCAAAAACATTCAGTACTTC.

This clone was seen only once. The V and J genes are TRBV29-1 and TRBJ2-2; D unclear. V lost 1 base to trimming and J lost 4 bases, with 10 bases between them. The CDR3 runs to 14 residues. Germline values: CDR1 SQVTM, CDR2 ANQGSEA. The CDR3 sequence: CSVEAPSRTGELFF. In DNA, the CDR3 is TGCAGCGTTGAAGCCCCTTCCCGCACCGGGGAGCTGTTTTTT.

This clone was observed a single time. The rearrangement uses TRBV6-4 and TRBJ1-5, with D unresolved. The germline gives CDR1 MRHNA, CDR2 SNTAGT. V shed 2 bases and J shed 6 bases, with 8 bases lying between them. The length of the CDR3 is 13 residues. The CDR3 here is CASSDERGQPQHF. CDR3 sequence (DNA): TGTGCCAGCAGTGACGAGCGGGGTCAGCCCCAGCATTTT.

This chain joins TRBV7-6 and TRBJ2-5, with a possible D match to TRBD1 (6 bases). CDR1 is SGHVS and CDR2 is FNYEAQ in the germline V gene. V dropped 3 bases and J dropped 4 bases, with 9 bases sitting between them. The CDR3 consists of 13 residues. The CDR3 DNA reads TGTGCCAGCAGCTTTTTAGGGGGAGAGACCCAGTACTTC. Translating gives CASSFLGGETQYF. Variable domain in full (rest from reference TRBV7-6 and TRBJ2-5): GAGVSQSPRYKVTKRGQDVALRCDPISGHVSLYWYRQALGQGPEFLTYFNYEAQQDKSGLPNDRFSAERPEGSISTLTIQRTEQRDSAMYRCASSFLGGETQYFGPGTRLLVL.

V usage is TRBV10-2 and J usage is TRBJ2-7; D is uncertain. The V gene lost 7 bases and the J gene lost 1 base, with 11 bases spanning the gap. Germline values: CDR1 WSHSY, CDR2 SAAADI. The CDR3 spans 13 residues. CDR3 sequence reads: CASTVAGSYEQYF. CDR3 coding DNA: TGCGCCAGCACGGTGGCAGGTTCCTACGAGCAGTACTTC.

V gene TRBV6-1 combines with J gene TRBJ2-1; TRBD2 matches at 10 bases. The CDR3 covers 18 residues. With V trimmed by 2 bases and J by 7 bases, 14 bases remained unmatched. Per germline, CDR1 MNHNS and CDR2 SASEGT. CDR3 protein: CASSERASGGPSRNEQFF. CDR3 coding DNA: TGTGCCAGCAGTGAACGGGCTAGCGGGGGCCCCTCTCGGAATGAGCAGTTCTTC.

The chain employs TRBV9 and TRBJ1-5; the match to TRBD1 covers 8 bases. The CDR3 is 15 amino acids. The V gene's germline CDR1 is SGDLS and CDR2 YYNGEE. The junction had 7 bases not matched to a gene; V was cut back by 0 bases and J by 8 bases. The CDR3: CASSVGTGSGEPQHF. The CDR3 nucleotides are TGTGCCAGCAGCGTAGGGACAGGGTCAGGGGAGCCCCAGCATTTT.

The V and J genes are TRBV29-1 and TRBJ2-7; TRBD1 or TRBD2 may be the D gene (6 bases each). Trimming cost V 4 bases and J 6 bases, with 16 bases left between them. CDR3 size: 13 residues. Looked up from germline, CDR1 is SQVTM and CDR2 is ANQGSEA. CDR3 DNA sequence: TGCAGCGTTGGAAGGGGGGCTTACGGCGAGCAGTACTTC. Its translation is CSVGRGAYGEQYF.

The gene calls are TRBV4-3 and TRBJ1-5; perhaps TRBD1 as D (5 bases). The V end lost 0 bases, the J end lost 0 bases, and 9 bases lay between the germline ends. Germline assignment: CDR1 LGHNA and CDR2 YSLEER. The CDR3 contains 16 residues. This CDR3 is CASSQDYRNSNQPQHF. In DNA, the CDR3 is TGCGCCAGCAGCCAAGATTACAGGAATAGCAATCAGCCCCAGCATTTT.

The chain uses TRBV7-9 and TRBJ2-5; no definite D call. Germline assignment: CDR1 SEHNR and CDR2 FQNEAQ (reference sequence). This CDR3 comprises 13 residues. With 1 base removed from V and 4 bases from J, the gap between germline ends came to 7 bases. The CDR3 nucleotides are TGTGCCAGCAGCTTAGGCGGCTTAGAGACCCAGTACTTC. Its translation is CASSLGGLETQYF. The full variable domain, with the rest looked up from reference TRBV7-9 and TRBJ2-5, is DTGVSQNPRHKITKRGQNVTFRCDPISEHNRLYWYRQTLGQGPEFLTYFQNEAQLEKSRLLSDRFSAERPKGSFSTLEIQRTEQGDSAMYLCASSLGGLETQYFGPGTRLLVL.

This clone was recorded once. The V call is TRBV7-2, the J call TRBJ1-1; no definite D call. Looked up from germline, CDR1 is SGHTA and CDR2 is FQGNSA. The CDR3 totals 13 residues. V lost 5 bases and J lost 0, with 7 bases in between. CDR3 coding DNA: TGTGCCAGCAGCGAACACATGAACACTGAAGCTTTCTTT. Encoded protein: CASSEHMNTEAFF.

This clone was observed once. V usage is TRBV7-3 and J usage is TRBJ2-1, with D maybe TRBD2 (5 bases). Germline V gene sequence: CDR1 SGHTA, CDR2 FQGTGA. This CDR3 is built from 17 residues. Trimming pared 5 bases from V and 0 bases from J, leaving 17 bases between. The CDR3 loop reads CASSPKRRLSSYNEQFF. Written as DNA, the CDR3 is TGTGCCAGCAGCCCAAAAAGGAGGTTGTCCTCCTACAATGAGCAGTTCTTC.

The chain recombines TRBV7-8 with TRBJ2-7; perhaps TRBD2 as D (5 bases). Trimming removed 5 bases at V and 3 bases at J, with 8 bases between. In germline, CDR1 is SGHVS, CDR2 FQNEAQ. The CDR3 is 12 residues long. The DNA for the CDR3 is TGTGCCAGCAGCCCCGGACTCTACGAGCAGTACTTC. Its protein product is CASSPGLYEQYF.

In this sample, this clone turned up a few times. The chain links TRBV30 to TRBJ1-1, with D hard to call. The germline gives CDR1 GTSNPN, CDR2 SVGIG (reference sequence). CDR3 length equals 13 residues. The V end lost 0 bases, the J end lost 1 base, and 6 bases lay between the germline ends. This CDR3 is CAWSVQRNTEAFF. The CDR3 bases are TGTGCCTGGAGTGTACAGAGGAACACTGAAGCTTTCTTT. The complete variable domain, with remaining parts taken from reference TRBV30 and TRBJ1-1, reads SQTIHQWPATLVQPVGSPLSLECTVEGTSNPNLYWYRQAAGRGLQLLFYSVGIGQISSEVPQNLSASRPQDRQFILSSKKLLLSDSGFYLCAWSVQRNTEAFFGQGTRLTVV.

The CDR3 protein is CATSDSLTAINEQFF. CDR3 DNA sequence: TGTGCCACCAGTGATTCCCTGACAGCCATCAATGAGCAGTTCTTC. This rearrangement joins TRBV24-1 to TRBJ2-1; D possibly corresponds to TRBD1 (5 bases). The CDR3 has 15 residues. V lost 2 bases to trimming and J lost 6 bases, with 13 bases between them. The germline V gene has CDR1 KGHDR and CDR2 SFDVKD.